Presented here are 17 T cell receptor beta chains from one specimen sequenced in a study of cytomegalovirus exposure and HLA in healthy donors. PCR was performed using 60 Vbeta and 13 Jbeta primers. Clones were read by immunoSEQ multiplex PCR, and TCRdb kept only the in-frame ones, dropping some. Its table lists 140,000 to 150,000 clones. The sample comprised PBMCs. Receptors were obtained from a male donor in good health and CMV-seronegative.

Here the CDR3 DNA reads TGTGCCAGCTCACCCCTTGAAGGGAGCCTGAACACTGAAGCTTTCTTT. Translating gives CASSPLEGSLNTEAFF. V gene TRBV18 combines with J gene TRBJ1-1, with unresolved D. The CDR3 sequence is 16 residues long. V was cut by 3 bases and J by 0 bases, with 14 bases left in between. CDR1 and CDR2 (germline): KGHSH, LQKENI.

This sequence joins TRBV14 and TRBJ2-7; tentative D call: TRBD2 (5 bases). Trimming shortened V by 1 base and J by 3 bases, and 16 bases separated the two germline ends. This CDR3 has 16 residues. Per the germline V gene, CDR1 is SGHDN and CDR2 is FVKESK. As DNA, the CDR3 is TGTGCCAGCAGCCAAGGCGGCCGGGCCCGGGGCTACGAGCAGTACTTC. As protein: CASSQGGRARGYEQYF.

This chain links TRBV7-8 with TRBJ1-5; TRBD1 agrees at 7 bases. With V trimmed by 1 base and J by 4 bases, 4 bases remained unmatched. The CDR3 extends over 15 amino acids. CDR1 is SGHVS, CDR2 FQNEAQ, per germline. The CDR3 here is CASSLGLTGNQPQHF. Written as DNA, the CDR3 is TGTGCCAGCAGCTTAGGCCTGACAGGGAATCAGCCCCAGCATTTT.

This chain uses TRBV27 with TRBJ2-7, with 8 bases identical to TRBD2. V was clipped by 5 bases and J by 0 bases; unmatched bases: 6. The CDR3 runs to 15 residues. Germline V CDR1 and CDR2: MNHEY, SMNVEV (reference sequence). The CDR3 region is CASSPGAGGSYEQYF. Here the CDR3 DNA reads TGTGCCAGCAGTCCAGGGGCGGGAGGCTCCTACGAGCAGTACTTC.

The chain is built from TRBV6-5 and TRBJ2-7; D gene ambiguous. This CDR3 has 12 residues. V was cut by 5 bases and J by 6 bases, with 11 bases left in between. Germline V gene data show CDR1 as MNHEY and CDR2 as SVGAGI. CDR3 sequence reads: CASSLTTGEQYF. The CDR3, as DNA: TGTGCCAGCAGTCTAACAACGGGCGAGCAGTACTTC.

The chain employs TRBV29-1 and TRBJ2-7; D unresolved. Trimming cost V 5 bases and J 0 bases, with 8 bases left between them. The CDR3 is 12 amino acids. Germline CDR1 is SQVTM and CDR2 is ANQGSEA. The CDR3 coding sequence is TGCAGCGTTTCCGTTAGCTCCTACGAGCAGTACTTC. It encodes CSVSVSSYEQYF.

CDR3 nucleotide sequence: TGCGCCAGCAGTGAGTCCCTAGCGGGAAACGACAATGAGCAGTTCTTC. Translated: CASSESLAGNDNEQFF. The genes are TRBV10-1 and TRBJ2-1, with TRBD2 matching over 9 bases. The CDR3 consists of 16 residues. Germline V gene sequence: CDR1 WNHNN, CDR2 SYGVQD (reference sequence). Trimming at V came to 0 bases and at J to 5 bases, leaving 5 bases not matched to a gene.

V and J are TRBV28 and TRBJ2-5; D gene unclear. The CDR3 covers 13 residues. V lost 1 base and J 5 bases, leaving 8 bases between the germline ends. Per germline, CDR1 MDHEN and CDR2 SYDVKM. CDR3 nucleotide sequence: TGTGCCAGCAGTTTATCGCCGAGCGAGACCCAGTACTTC. Its protein is CASSLSPSETQYF.

The rearrangement joins TRBV30 to TRBJ2-5, with D maybe TRBD2 (5 bases). The germline V gene encodes CDR1 GTSNPN and CDR2 SVGIG (reference sequence). The V end lost 1 base, the J end lost 1 base, and 7 bases lay between the germline ends. The CDR3 loop spans 13 amino acids. CDR3 in DNA: TGTGCCTGGAGTGGGAGGAGCCAAGAGACCCAGTACTTC. Translation gives CAWSGRSQETQYF.

The V call is TRBV5-5, the J call TRBJ1-1; the match to TRBD1 covers 11 bases. Germline assignment: CDR1 SGHKS and CDR2 YYEKEE (reference sequence). This CDR3 has 15 residues. V shed 2 bases, J shed 5 bases, and the junction held 5 bases outside the gene matches. CDR3 sequence reads: CASSFGQGAGTEAFF. The CDR3 region has the DNA TGTGCCAGCAGCTTCGGACAGGGGGCGGGAACTGAAGCTTTCTTT.

The chain uses TRBV5-6 and TRBJ2-2; TRBD2 is a possible D gene (5 bases). Germline CDR1 SGHDT, CDR2 YYEEEE. V was cut by 0 bases and J by 4 bases, with 13 bases left in between. The CDR3 spans 16 residues. This CDR3 is CASSLGSTTSTGELFF. The CDR3 DNA reads TGTGCCAGCAGCTTGGGATCGACTACTAGCACCGGGGAGCTGTTTTTT.

This chain links TRBV25-1 with TRBJ1-1; 10 positions match TRBD1. CDR3 length equals 17 residues. V lost 0 bases to trimming and J lost 1 base; unmatched junction nucleotides: 5. Germline V lookup: CDR1 MGHDK, CDR2 SYGVNS. CDR3 sequence: CASSEYRRDRGNTEAFF. CDR3 sequence (DNA): TGTGCCAGCAGTGAATATAGGAGGGACAGGGGGAACACTGAAGCTTTCTTT.

The chain carries TRBV2 and TRBJ2-5; D is undetermined. Trimming left V 7 bases short and J 2 bases short, with 5 bases between. The CDR3 is 11 amino acids. Germline V CDR1 and CDR2: SNHLY, FYNNEI. The CDR3 sequence is CASNSQETQYF. DNA of the CDR3: TGTGCCAGCAATTCGCAAGAGACCCAGTACTTC.

This chain links TRBV6-5 with TRBJ1-4; possibly TRBD1 for D (6 bases). The germline V and J ends were trimmed by 6 bases and 5 bases, with 10 bases remaining between them. CDR1 and CDR2 from the germline V gene are MNHEY and SVGAGI. This CDR3 comprises 13 residues. The CDR3, as DNA: TGTGCCAGCAGCTATACAGGGAATGAAAAACTGTTTTTT. Translated, it gives CASSYTGNEKLFF.

The J gene is TRBJ2-2, the V gene TRBV5-6, with TRBD1 matching over 7 bases. CDR3 size: 16 residues. CDR1 SGHDT and CDR2 YYEEEE come from the germline V gene. The junction had 6 bases not matched to a gene; V was cut back by 2 bases and J by 2 bases. The DNA of the CDR3 is TGTGCCAGCAGCTTCCCCTGGGACAGAAACACCGGGGAGCTGTTTTTT. This codes for CASSFPWDRNTGELFF.

V and J are TRBV27 and TRBJ1-2; D is ambiguous. V shed 2 bases and J shed 5 bases, with 9 bases lying between them. The germline CDR1 and CDR2 sequences are MNHEY and SMNVEV (reference sequence). This CDR3 spans 13 amino acids. The CDR3 nucleotides are TGTGCCAGCAGTTTAGACAAATCATATGGCTACACCTTC. Amino acid sequence: CASSLDKSYGYTF.

J is TRBJ2-5 and V is TRBV7-6; D may be TRBD2 (5 bases). The length of the CDR3 is 16 residues. Germline CDR1 SGHVS, CDR2 FNYEAQ. V gave up 4 bases and J gave up 5 bases, with 20 bases separating them. This CDR3 is CASSSSSTYMGETQYF. CDR3 bases: TGTGCCAGCAGCTCATCTAGCACCTACATGGGGGAGACCCAGTACTTC.